This entry is about one T cell receptor (beta chain). No antigen is known for it. This sample is drawn from a study of T cell responses to AZD1222 COVID-19 vaccine. Regarding the study as a whole: In the spike-specific TCR repertoire, nearly half reportedly target unmutated variant regions.

The CDR3 has 15 residues. CDR1 is SGHAT and CDR2 is FQNNGV in the germline V gene. The germline V and J ends were trimmed by 5 bases and 3 bases, with 17 bases remaining between them. Assay used: immunoSEQ multiplex PCR; TCRdb lists only in-frame clones, some missing. The sample has nearly 110,000 clones, 87% seen once. The specimen was peripheral blood, collected 28 days after the second AZD1222 dose. The TCR originated in an adult who received the AZD1222 COVID-19 vaccine. This chain links TRBV11-2 with TRBJ2-7; unclear D gene. CDR3 residues: CASSPRPEPGYEQYF. In nucleotides, the CDR3 is TGTGCCAGCAGCCCCCGCCCCGAGCCCGGCTACGAGCAGTACTTC.